This entry concerns a single TCR beta chain. Trimming removed 3 bases from V and 2 bases from J, with 16 bases in between. Germline values: CDR1 MNHEY, CDR2 SMNVEV (reference sequence). The CDR3 is made up of 16 amino acids. The data derive from a study of blood T cell repertoires in COVID-19. Profiling relied on immunoSEQ multiplex PCR, and the TCRdb table lists in-frame clones only, not all of them. The table lists 95,000 to 100,000 clones, 85% of them singletons. This TCR was recovered from a woman between 65 and 79 years old with active or convalescent COVID-19. The sample consisted of peripheral blood. The chain couples TRBV27 to TRBJ1-2; D may be TRBD1 (6 bases). The CDR3 sequence: CASSLKGDERNYGYTF. The CDR3 region has the DNA TGTGCCAGCAGTTTGAAGGGGGATGAACGAAACTATGGCTACACCTTC.